The T cell receptor beta chain described here comes from a study of CD8 T cells in ankylosing spondylitis. Broader study findings: Within ankylosing spondylitis blood, a TCR beta motif made up of seven to nine highly homologous variants appeared to be characteristic. Some of the motif variants had earlier been found in reactive arthritis patients' fluid and blood. Disease-linked clones had a CD8+ phenotype and relatively low frequency in peripheral blood. The authors reported significant enrichment of disease-linked clones in matched ankylosing spondylitis synovial fluid.

CDR3 length: 14 residues. CDR1 is LGHDT, CDR2 YNNKEL, per germline (reference sequence). V lost 4 bases and J lost 6, with 13 bases in between. This clonotype came up a few times. Its matching antigen is unknown. Quantitative molecular-barcoded 5'-RACE generated the TCR beta libraries. From the 5' RACE reads, TCRdb called clonotypes with MiXCR, one entry per CDR3 protein. Here the sample spans about 450,000 distinct CDR3 sequences, around 26% being singletons. The sample was blood, either unsorted or a sorted T cell fraction (not recorded which). The sequence derives from a male donor with ankylosing spondylitis. This chain joins TRBV3-1 and TRBJ2-1; D assignment may be TRBD1 or TRBD2 (6 bases each). CDR3 DNA sequence: TGTGCCAGCAGCCCCGCCGGGGGCCGCAATGAGCAGTTCTTC. This gives the protein CASSPAGGRNEQFF.